The source of this T cell receptor (beta chain) is a study of T cells after yellow fever vaccination. This clonotype came up many times. V dropped 10 bases and J dropped 8; count of bases not matched to a gene: 16. There are 15 residues in the CDR3. TCRdb processed the 5' RACE reads anew with MiXCR; each CDR3 protein has one entry. The data hold more than 95,000 distinct CDR3 sequences, with under 8.5% observed a single time. The sequencing here drew on CD4+ T cells sorted from PBMCs, taken 10 to 11 days after the first yellow fever vaccination. The source is a man aged 18 to 35 who received the YFV17D yellow fever vaccine. The gene calls are TRBV23-1 and TRBJ2-1, with 8 positions matching TRBD1. TRBV23-1 has ORF status, its function being uncertain. The CDR3 sequence is CAISQGAPRVDEQFF. The CDR3 nucleotides read TGCGCCATTTCTCAGGGGGCCCCCAGGGTCGATGAGCAGTTCTTC.